A selection of T cell receptor beta chains follows, all from one sample in a study of memory CD4+ T cells and cytomegalovirus serostatus. Assay: immunoSEQ multiplex PCR; the TCRdb copy retains only in-frame clones and omits some. The data show around 50,000 clones, approximately 78% seen once. Material for sequencing was memory CD4+ T cells from blood. These receptors came from an adult in good health and CMV-seronegative. Both conserved end residues are part of each CDR3. Each record gives: CDR3 length, V gene, CDR3 protein.

cdr3_length: 14; v_call: TRBV11-2; cdr3_aa: CASRLSPSNEKLFF
cdr3_length: 13; v_call: TRBV29-1; cdr3_aa: CSVATGLAYEQYF
cdr3_length: 14; v_call: TRBV12-1; cdr3_aa: CASSLTGPNEKLFF
cdr3_length: 16; v_call: TRBV9; cdr3_aa: CASSAGSTRATHEQYF
cdr3_length: 12; v_call: TRBV5-1; cdr3_aa: CASSLTTDTQYF
cdr3_length: 17; v_call: TRBV28; cdr3_aa: CASSPFLGPAYTGELFF
cdr3_length: 15; v_call: TRBV18; cdr3_aa: CASSPLRGDFGGAFF
cdr3_length: 16; v_call: TRBV11-2; cdr3_aa: CASSSLRRKEGYEQYF
cdr3_length: 13; v_call: TRBV7-3; cdr3_aa: CASSYQGANEQFF
cdr3_length: 15; v_call: TRBV9; cdr3_aa: CASSVGPAVATEAFF
cdr3_length: 12; v_call: TRBV30; cdr3_aa: CAGETGNYEQYF
cdr3_length: 15; v_call: TRBV2; cdr3_aa: CASRDSGTGGEKLFF
cdr3_length: 15; v_call: TRBV27; cdr3_aa: CASSRTSGFPNEQYF
cdr3_length: 15; v_call: TRBV2; cdr3_aa: CASRDRVLNTGELFF
cdr3_length: 13; v_call: TRBV30; cdr3_aa: CAWSDRLAAEQYF